The present T cell receptor beta chain was sequenced within a study of T cells after yellow fever vaccination. Study results and limitations: Although the secondary response was weaker, it peaked faster, at day 5 versus 15.

They built TCR cDNA with 5'RACE template switching, a step that put in a universal primer site and UMIs. Each CDR3 protein is one row after TCRdb ran MiXCR on the 5' RACE reads. The sample holds 340,000 or so distinct CDR3 sequences, roughly an eighth seen once. There are a few counts of this clonotype. Its antigen is as yet unknown. Here the sequenced sample was CD4+ T cells sorted from PBMCs, taken 15 days after the yellow fever booster vaccination. This sequence was found in a man aged 18 to 30 who received the YFV17D yellow fever vaccine.

The CDR3 is CASSSHRAGANVLTF. The CDR3 DNA is TGTGCCAGCAGTTCCCACAGGGCTGGGGCCAACGTCCTGACTTTC. The rearrangement joins TRBV6-5 to TRBJ2-6, with a possible D match to TRBD1 (6 bases). The ends were cut back, 4 bases at V and 2 bases at J, with 9 bases in the middle. CDR3 size: 15 residues. The V gene's germline CDR1 is MNHEY and CDR2 SVGAGI.